The clone carrying this TCR beta chain was seen many times. Its cognate antigen is unknown. The data are from a study of post-analysis software for immune sequencing data. On the study more broadly: As for disease course, relapsing-remitting, secondary progressive and progressive-relapsing multiple sclerosis were all included. Study findings and constraints: Compared with controls, patients had more of roughly 5 TRBV segments, including TRBV5-6, TRBV5-1 and TRBV20-1. Batch-matched samples strongly co-clustered by F measure.

The CDR3 runs to 11 residues. V lost 4 bases and J lost 4, with 4 bases in between. Unique molecular identifiers featured in each of the TCR beta cDNA libraries. It was from about 0.94 to 9.7 million T cells that 500,000 to 600,000 cDNA molecules came. TCRdb processed the PCR reads anew with MiXCR; each CDR3 protein has one entry. The sample consists of about 400,000 distinct CDR3 sequences, around a third of them appearing once. The chain uses TRBV12-3 or TRBV12-4 and TRBJ2-5; no clear D gene. Sample: blood. The clonotype comes from a girl aged 5 to 17 with multiple sclerosis. The CDR3 loop reads CASSYRETQYF. In nucleotides, the CDR3 is TGTGCCAGCAGTTACAGAGAGACCCAGTACTTC.